This T cell receptor (beta chain) is from a study of cytomegalovirus exposure and HLA in healthy donors. PCR used 60 Vbeta primers and 13 Jbeta primers. TCRdb's table, derived via immunoSEQ multiplex PCR, lists solely in-frame clones and lacks some. The data hold under 150,000 clones, with 73% observed a single time. The CDR3 is made up of 14 amino acids. Unmatched junction bases numbered 6, after V lost 3 bases and J lost 4 bases. In germline, CDR1 is SGDLS, CDR2 YYNGEE. The sample was PBMCs. The chain links TRBV9 to TRBJ2-5, with 7 positions matching TRBD2. This clonotype was sampled from a human donor in good health. CDR3 sequence (DNA): TGTGCCAGCAGCGAAGCAGGGAGGGTAGAGACCCAGTACTTC. This codes for CASSEAGRVETQYF.